The clone carrying this T cell receptor beta chain was observed a handful of times. The germline V gene encodes CDR1 SQVTM and CDR2 ANQGSEA. The length of the CDR3 is 17 residues. Unmatched junction bases numbered 14, after V lost 0 bases and J lost 5 bases. The data belong to a study of shared T cell receptors in the human thymus. Assay: immunoSEQ multiplex PCR; the TCRdb copy retains only in-frame clones and omits some. The table records under 850,000 clones, 88% of them present only once. The sample was also reused in another study, on human thymus T cells.

The chain employs TRBV29-1 and TRBJ2-5, with TRBD2 matching over 8 bases. This TCR came from a boy under three years old with a congenital heart defect. The material sequenced was thymocytes. In nucleotides, the CDR3 is TGCAGCGTTGAAGATGATCGGGAGGGCCGCGCGAAGGAGACCCAGTACTTC. It translates to CSVEDDREGRAKETQYF.